This T cell receptor beta chain was sequenced during a study of somatic mutations in cytotoxic T cells in rheumatoid arthritis. For the study at large: Patient blood (30 ml EDTA) was collected right after diagnosis, preceding any treatment. Study-wide findings and caveats: Among rheumatoid arthritis patients and age-matched healthy controls, CD8+ T-cell clonality was not significantly different.

Looked up from germline, CDR1 is SEHNR and CDR2 is FQNEAQ (reference sequence). The CDR3 length is 14 residues. V lost 3 bases to trimming and J lost 1 base, with 9 bases between them. A note on this clone: Its antigen is as yet unknown.

In the original processing: Matching published virus-specific TCRB sequences was rare for patient CD8+ clones that were larger than 1%. Assay: immunoSEQ multiplex PCR; the TCRdb copy retains only in-frame clones and omits some. V, J and clone size derive from that table, while D and trimming were established from the DNA sequence. The data show 15,000 to 20,000 clones, about three quarters seen once. The CD4+ and CD8+ fractions came from positive magnetic bead selection and were purity-checked by flow cytometry. The sample consisted of CD8+ T cells sorted from blood. This TCR was sampled from an adult with rheumatoid arthritis. J is TRBJ1-1 and V is TRBV7-9; no firm D call. The CDR3 region is CASSFGQENTEAFF. The CDR3 DNA reads as TGTGCCAGCAGCTTTGGGCAGGAGAACACTGAAGCTTTCTTT.